The entry that follows covers one T cell receptor beta chain sequence. Its antigen remains unidentified. These data belong to a study of T-cell memory formation after mild COVID-19. Study-wide context: There were largely donor-specific TCR clusters. Whole-study results and caveats: The CD4+ clones that contracted clustered mainly within CM and EM, and the CD8+ clones concentrated in EMRA. Pre-infection memory contained some responding clones, which suggested that cross-reactive memory had joined. Nothing showed for sure that second-wave clones peaking on day 37 were SARS-CoV-2 specific.

In TCRdb, the 5' RACE reads were re-called with MiXCR into one record per CDR3 protein. Of approximately 270,000 distinct CDR3 sequences listed, about 17% are singletons. Germline-derived CDR1 and CDR2 are SNHLY and FYNNEI. Trimming stripped 5 bases from V and 4 bases from J, with 20 bases between. The CDR3 loop spans 16 amino acids. The specimen was PBMCs or a T cell subset sorted from them (not recorded which). The source is a man between 18 and 29 years old who had mild COVID-19 (a few samples of this study predate the infection). Cell type and time point are not known. The chain is built from TRBV2 and TRBJ1-2; perhaps TRBD1 as D (5 bases). The DNA for the CDR3 is TGTGCCAGCAGTAGTTATCAGCCGGGGGAAAGCTATGGCTACACCTTC. Protein: CASSSYQPGESYGYTF.